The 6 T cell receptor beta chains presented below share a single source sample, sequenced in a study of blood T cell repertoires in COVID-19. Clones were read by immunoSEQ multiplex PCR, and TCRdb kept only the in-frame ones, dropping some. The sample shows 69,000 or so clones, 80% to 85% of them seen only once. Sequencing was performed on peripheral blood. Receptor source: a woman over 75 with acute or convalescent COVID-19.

In DNA, the CDR3 is TGTGCCAGCAGTTACACCAGATCCACTGAAGCTTTCTTT. The encoded protein is CASSYTRSTEAFF. The chain uses TRBV6-5 and TRBJ1-1; D unclear. Trimming cost V 2 bases and J 4 bases, with 8 bases left between them. Germline V gives CDR1 MNHEY, CDR2 SVGAGI. CDR3 length: 13 amino acids.

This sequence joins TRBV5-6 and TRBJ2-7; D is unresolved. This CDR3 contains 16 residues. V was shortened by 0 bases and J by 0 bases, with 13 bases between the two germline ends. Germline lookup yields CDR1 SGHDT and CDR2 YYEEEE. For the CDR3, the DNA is TGTGCCAGCAGCTTGGCCGTTACGAGCTACTCCTACGAGCAGTACTTC. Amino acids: CASSLAVTSYSYEQYF.

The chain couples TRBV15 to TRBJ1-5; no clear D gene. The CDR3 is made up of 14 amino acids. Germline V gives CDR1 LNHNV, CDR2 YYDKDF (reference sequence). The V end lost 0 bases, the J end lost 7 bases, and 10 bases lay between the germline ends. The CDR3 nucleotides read TGTGCCACCAGCAGAGATTACGCCGGGCAGCCCCAGCATTTT. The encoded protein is CATSRDYAGQPQHF.

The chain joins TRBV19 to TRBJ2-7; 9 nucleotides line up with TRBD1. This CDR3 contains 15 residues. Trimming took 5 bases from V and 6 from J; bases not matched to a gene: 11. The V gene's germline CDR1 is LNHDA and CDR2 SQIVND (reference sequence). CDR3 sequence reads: CASSARGQGNPEQYF. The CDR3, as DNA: TGTGCCAGTAGTGCGAGGGGACAGGGCAATCCCGAGCAGTACTTC. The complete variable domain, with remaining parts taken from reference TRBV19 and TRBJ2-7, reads DGGITQSPKYLFRKEGQNVTLSCEQNLNHDAMYWYRQDPGQGLRLIYYSQIVNDFQKGDIAEGYSVSREKKESFPLTVTSAQKNPTAFYLCASSARGQGNPEQYFGPGTRLTVT.

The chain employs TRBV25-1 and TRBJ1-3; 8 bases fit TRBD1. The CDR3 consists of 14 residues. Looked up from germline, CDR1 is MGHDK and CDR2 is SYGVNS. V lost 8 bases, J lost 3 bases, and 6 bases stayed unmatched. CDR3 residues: CASRQGQLGNTIYF. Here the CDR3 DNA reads TGTGCCAGCCGACAGGGGCAACTTGGAAACACCATATATTTT.

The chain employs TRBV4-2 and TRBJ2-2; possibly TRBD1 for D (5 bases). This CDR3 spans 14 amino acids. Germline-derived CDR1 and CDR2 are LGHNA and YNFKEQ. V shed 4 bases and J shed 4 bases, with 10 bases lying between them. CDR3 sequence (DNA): TGTGCCAGCAGCCTACGACAGACCACCGGGGAGCTGTTTTTT. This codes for CASSLRQTTGELFF.